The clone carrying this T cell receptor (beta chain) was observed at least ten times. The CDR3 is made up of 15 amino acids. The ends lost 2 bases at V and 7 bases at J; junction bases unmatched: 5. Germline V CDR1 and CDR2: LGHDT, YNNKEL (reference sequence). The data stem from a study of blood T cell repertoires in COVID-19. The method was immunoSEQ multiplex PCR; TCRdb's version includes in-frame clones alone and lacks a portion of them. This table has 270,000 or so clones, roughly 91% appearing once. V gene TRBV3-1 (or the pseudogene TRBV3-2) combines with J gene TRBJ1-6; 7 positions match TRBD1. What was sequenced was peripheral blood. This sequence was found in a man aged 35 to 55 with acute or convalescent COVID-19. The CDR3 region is CASSQLGQDNSPLHF. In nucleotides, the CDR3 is TGTGCCAGCAGCCAACTTGGACAGGACAATTCACCCCTCCACTTT.